The clone carrying this TCR beta chain has only a few counts. The sample belongs to a study of blood T cells in healthy people across ages. CDR1 and CDR2 (germline): SQVTM, ANQGSEA. J was trimmed by 3 bases and V by 3 bases; bases with no gene match: 3. This CDR3 spans 13 amino acids. Together with a sample-barcoded 5' primer, a J-beta primer mix was included in a second PCR lasting about 6 to 11 cycles. Using its own MiXCR run on the 5' RACE reads, TCRdb lists one record per CDR3 protein. Of over 450,000 distinct CDR3 sequences listed, 24% are singletons. The same sample was also used in a study of T cells of mothers and their children.

The sequencing input was blood. The sequence came from a boy younger than 18 in good health. The chain has TRBV29-1 and TRBJ1-1; 8 bases are a match to TRBD1. CDR3 bases: TGCAGCGTTGAGGACAGGGAAGACACTGAAGCTTTCTTT. Its translation: CSVEDREDTEAFF.